This T cell receptor (beta chain) was identified during a study of blood T cell repertoires in COVID-19. Across the study: Samples representing acute and convalescent COVID-19 were sourced from the United States, Italy and Spain. T cells, B-cell-depleted T cells, or PBMCs provided the cDNA or gDNA that served as material.

As originally analysed: The assay estimated nucleated cells by amplifying reference gene primers. Some clones are missing from TCRdb's copy, which holds only in-frame ones; the method was immunoSEQ multiplex PCR. V and J calls and clone size are those listed in that table; D and trimming were worked out from the DNA. The table has about 200,000 clones, 85% to 90% seen once. Sequencing was carried out using peripheral blood. The receptor's source is a woman in her 70s with acute or convalescent COVID-19.

CDR3 amino acids: CASSQGITGTNTGELFF. In DNA form, the CDR3 reads TGCGCCAGCAGCCAAGGGATAACGGGGACGAACACCGGGGAGCTGTTTTTT. The chain couples TRBV4-1 to TRBJ2-2, with a possible D match to TRBD2 (5 bases). CDR3 size: 17 residues. Trimming stripped 1 base from V and 0 bases from J, with 12 bases between. The germline V gene has CDR1 MGHRA and CDR2 YSYEKL.